This T cell receptor (beta chain) was identified in a study of post-analysis software for immune sequencing data. About the study: Courses of disease covered relapsing-remitting, secondary progressive and progressive-relapsing multiple sclerosis. Study-wide results and caveats: Compared against controls, patients with multiple sclerosis displayed significantly lower normalized Chao1 diversity. Samples made in the same batch grouped tightly together by F measure. TRBV5-6, TRBV5-1 and TRBV20-1 belonged to a set of roughly 5 TRBV segments that were more frequent in patients than controls.

Germline assignment: CDR1 DFQATT and CDR2 SNEGSKA (reference sequence). With V trimmed by 2 bases and J by 4 bases, 11 bases remained unmatched. CDR3 size: 17 residues. Unique molecular identifiers were built into the TCR beta cDNA libraries. Yield was 500,000 or so cDNA molecules from around 1 to 9.1 million T cells. TCRdb passed the PCR reads through MiXCR, listing each CDR3 protein once. The sample holds approximately 400,000 distinct CDR3 sequences, 30% to 45% seen once. As regards this clonotype: The antigen is unknown.

The sample was blood. The J gene is TRBJ2-1, the V gene TRBV20-1, with 10 bases that match TRBD1. The origin of this receptor is a girl between 5 and 17 years old with multiple sclerosis. The CDR3 loop reads CSARPPGQGLTYNEQFF. The DNA for the CDR3 is TGCAGTGCTAGACCCCCGGGACAGGGGTTGACTTACAATGAGCAGTTCTTC.